Below are 26 T cell receptor beta chains sequenced from a single sample in a study of cytomegalovirus exposure and HLA in healthy donors. Method: immunoSEQ multiplex PCR; TCRdb's copy keeps in-frame clones and lacks some. The data contain fewer than 60,000 clones, roughly 94% of them seen just once; the ten biggest clones take up approximately 8.1%. The source material was PBMCs. The receptor set was obtained from a woman between 18 and 29 years old in good health and CMV-seropositive.

This chain uses TRBV9 with TRBJ2-7, with D maybe TRBD2 (6 bases). Trimming stripped 0 bases from V and 2 bases from J, with 9 bases between. The CDR3 extends over 14 amino acids. Germline CDR1 SGDLS, CDR2 YYNGEE. Here the CDR3 DNA reads TGTGCCAGCAGCGTAGAAAGCGGGCCCTACGAGCAGTACTTC. Translating gives CASSVESGPYEQYF.

Here the CDR3 DNA reads TGTGCCAGCAGCTTAGGATTTACAGACTATGCAACTAATGAAAAACTGTTTTTT. Encoded protein: CASSLGFTDYATNEKLFF. The chain uses TRBV7-9 and TRBJ1-4, with no clear D. V lost 1 base and J 0 bases, leaving 15 bases between the germline ends. In germline, CDR1 is SEHNR, CDR2 FQNEAQ (reference sequence). The CDR3 runs to 18 residues.

The chain uses TRBV6-6 and TRBJ2-7; 7 bases line up with TRBD2. Germline-derived CDR1 and CDR2 are MNHNY and SVGAGI (reference sequence). The CDR3 spans 14 residues. J gave up 1 base and V 5 bases, and 5 bases lay outside the gene matches. As DNA, the CDR3 is TGTGCCAGCAGTGCTAGCGGTGCATCCTACGAGCAGTACTTC. Translation gives CASSASGASYEQYF.

The chain couples TRBV27 to TRBJ2-1; 10 bases align to TRBD2. This CDR3 comprises 17 residues. CDR1 and CDR2 (germline): MNHEY, SMNVEV (reference sequence). Germline trimming cut 5 bases from V and 4 bases from J; bases unmatched to any gene: 11. Written as DNA, the CDR3 is TGTGCCAGCAGTCTAGGGCCTAGCGGGAGTTTTTACAATGAGCAGTTCTTC. As protein: CASSLGPSGSFYNEQFF.

The chain carries TRBV27 and TRBJ2-2; 9 bases line up with TRBD2. The CDR3 consists of 18 residues. Germline V gene sequence: CDR1 MNHEY, CDR2 SMNVEV (reference sequence). With V trimmed by 3 bases and J by 7 bases, 15 bases remained unmatched. The CDR3 DNA follows: TGTGCCAGCAGTTTCAATGGTGCGGGAGGGCCGTTAATCGGGGAGCTGTTTTTT. Translated: CASSFNGAGGPLIGELFF.

CDR3 nucleotides: TGTGCCCGGCTAGCGGGGCACAATGAGCAGTTCTTC. This encodes CARLAGHNEQFF. The rearrangement links TRBV30 to TRBJ2-1; 9 bases fit TRBD2. Germline values: CDR1 GTSNPN, CDR2 SVGIG (reference sequence). The CDR3 is made up of 12 amino acids. J lost 5 bases, V lost 8 bases, and 4 bases had no gene match.

This chain uses TRBV6-5 with TRBJ2-7; D possibly corresponds to TRBD1 (6 bases). Deletions cut 8 bases from V and 2 bases from J, with 13 bases between. Germline V CDR1 and CDR2: MNHEY, SVGAGI. CDR3 length: 13 residues. CDR3 protein: CASQQKGAYEQYF. The CDR3 DNA sequence: TGTGCCAGCCAGCAAAAGGGGGCCTACGAGCAGTACTTC.

The chain has TRBV7-9 and TRBJ1-2; the match to TRBD1 covers 9 bases. Germline CDR1 reads SEHNR; CDR2 reads FQNEAQ (reference sequence). V trimming: 3 bases; J trimming: 5 bases; junction bases outside the gene matches: 4. CDR3 length: 14 amino acids. The CDR3 here is CASSLATGGYGYTF. The CDR3 DNA is TGTGCCAGCAGCTTGGCGACAGGGGGGTATGGCTACACCTTC.

This chain connects TRBV30 to TRBJ2-1; D is unclear. Germline-derived CDR1 and CDR2 are GTSNPN and SVGIG (reference sequence). Trimming stripped 8 bases from V and 2 bases from J, with 16 bases between. The CDR3 runs to 14 residues. The CDR3 coding sequence is TGTGCCCAAAGTGAGGCCCGCGCCTACAATGAGCAGTTCTTC. Protein sequence: CAQSEARAYNEQFF.

This chain joins TRBV7-9 and TRBJ2-7; perhaps TRBD2 as D (6 bases). Per germline, CDR1 SEHNR and CDR2 FQNEAQ (reference sequence). This CDR3 contains 15 residues. V lost 2 bases, J lost 3 bases, and 14 bases lay in between. The CDR3 sequence: CASSLRPSASYEQYF. CDR3 nucleotide sequence: TGTGCCAGCAGCTTAAGGCCTAGCGCTAGCTACGAGCAGTACTTC.

The genes are TRBV5-4 and TRBJ2-1; 10 bases are shared with TRBD2. The CDR3 is 15 amino acids. V was clipped by 2 bases and J by 2 bases; unmatched bases: 1. Germline V gene lookup returns CDR1 SGHNT and CDR2 YYREEE (reference sequence). In DNA, the CDR3 is TGTGCCAGCAGCTTTGGACTAGCGGCCTACAATGAGCAGTTCTTC. This gives the protein CASSFGLAAYNEQFF. Supplemented by reference TRBV5-4 and TRBJ2-1, the full variable domain reads ETGVTQSPTHLIKTRGQQVTLRCSSQSGHNTVSWYQQALGQGPQFIFQYYREEENGRGNFPPRFSGLQFPNYSSELNVNALELDDSALYLCASSFGLAAYNEQFFGPGTRLTVL.

The genes are TRBV29-1 and TRBJ2-7; 9 nucleotides agree with TRBD2. The CDR3 has 15 amino acids. Germline lookup yields CDR1 SQVTM and CDR2 ANQGSEA. V lost 4 bases, J lost 3 bases, and 10 bases stayed unmatched. CDR3 sequence (DNA): TGCAGCGTTGTCCAGTTTCTAGCGGGGCTCTACGAGCAGTACTTC. Amino acids: CSVVQFLAGLYEQYF.

The chain uses TRBV7-2 and TRBJ2-1, with a weak D call TRBD2 (6 bases). CDR3 length: 16 amino acids. Trimming removed 1 base from V and 4 bases from J, with 14 bases in between. Germline assignment: CDR1 SGHTA and CDR2 FQGNSA. CDR3 in DNA: TGTGCCAGCAGCTTAGTAGGTACGGGACTGTACAATGAGCAGTTCTTC. Residues: CASSLVGTGLYNEQFF.

The chain joins TRBV29-1 to TRBJ2-2; 11 bases match TRBD1. CDR1 is SQVTM, CDR2 ANQGSEA, per germline. This CDR3 is 14 amino acids long. Germline trimming cut 3 bases from V and 7 bases from J; bases unmatched to any gene: 4. CDR3 DNA sequence: TGCAGCGTTGATGGACAGGGGGCCGGCGGGGAGCTGTTTTTT. Translation: CSVDGQGAGGELFF.

This clone was detected once. The V call is TRBV28, the J call TRBJ2-5; 7 bases line up with TRBD1. The CDR3 has 14 amino acids. Looked up from germline, CDR1 is MDHEN and CDR2 is SYDVKM. V trimming: 5 bases; J trimming: 2 bases; junction bases outside the gene matches: 5. CDR3 amino acids: CASSRRTGQETQYF. The DNA for the CDR3 is TGTGCCAGCAGTCGACGGACAGGTCAAGAGACCCAGTACTTC.

This clone was seen a single time. This chain links TRBV4-2 with TRBJ2-1; 11 bases align to TRBD2. Germline V gene data show CDR1 as LGHNA and CDR2 as YNFKEQ. The CDR3 loop spans 17 amino acids. Trimming at V came to 0 bases and at J to 5 bases, leaving 6 bases not matched to a gene. CDR3 sequence (DNA): TGTGCCAGCAGCCAAGACTCTGGGACTAGCGGTAACAATGAGCAGTTCTTC. It translates to CASSQDSGTSGNNEQFF.

This chain connects TRBV11-2 to TRBJ2-3, with D possibly being TRBD2 (6 bases). This CDR3 region has 15 residues. Trimming shortened V by 4 bases and J by 3 bases, and 14 bases separated the two germline ends. Germline assignment: CDR1 SGHAT and CDR2 FQNNGV. CDR3 protein: CASSSNRGTTDTQYF. The DNA for the CDR3 is TGTGCCAGCAGCTCCAATCGGGGGACGACAGATACGCAGTATTTT.

The chain combines TRBV5-1 with TRBJ2-7; 7 bases fit TRBD1. The ends lost 4 bases at V and 3 bases at J; junction bases unmatched: 7. Germline V gene sequence: CDR1 SGHRS, CDR2 YFSETQ. The CDR3 covers 14 residues. The CDR3 bases are TGCGCCAGCAGCAGCCACCGGGACAGCTACGAGCAGTACTTC. It translates to CASSSHRDSYEQYF.

V usage is TRBV19 and J usage is TRBJ2-3; a weak D match, TRBD2 (6 bases). Germline CDR1 LNHDA, CDR2 SQIVND (reference sequence). V lost 6 bases and J lost 0, with 13 bases in between. There are 15 residues in the CDR3. CDR3 nucleotide sequence: TGTGCCAGTAGGGGACTGCCGGCAAGCACAGATACGCAGTATTTT. Translated: CASRGLPASTDTQYF.

This chain uses TRBV28 with TRBJ1-1; D gene unclear. V was cut by 5 bases and J by 2 bases, with 18 bases left in between. Looked up from germline, CDR1 is MDHEN and CDR2 is SYDVKM. The CDR3 extends over 16 amino acids. In DNA, the CDR3 is TGTGCCAGCAGTGCCCCCTCCGGCAGCGCTAACACTGAAGCTTTCTTT. Residues: CASSAPSGSANTEAFF. Complete variable domain (other parts from reference TRBV28 and TRBJ1-1): DVKVTQSSRYLVKRTGEKVFLECVQDMDHENMFWYRQDPGLGLRLIYFSYDVKMKEKGDIPEGYSVSREKKERFSLILESASTNQTSMYLCASSAPSGSANTEAFFGQGTRLTVV.

The gene calls are TRBV19 and TRBJ2-3; 10 bases are a match to TRBD2. V lost 5 bases to trimming and J lost 2 bases; unmatched junction nucleotides: 13. In germline, CDR1 is LNHDA, CDR2 SQIVND (reference sequence). There are 18 residues in the CDR3. The CDR3 is CASSFSGTSASYTDTQYF. CDR3 sequence (DNA): TGTGCCAGTAGTTTCTCCGGGACTAGCGCGTCATACACAGATACGCAGTATTTT.

The CDR3 nucleotides read TGTGCCAGTAACACCCTCTTCGGACAAGCTTCTAACTATGGCTACACCTTC. This encodes CASNTLFGQASNYGYTF. The J gene is TRBJ1-2, the V gene TRBV19; tentative D call: TRBD1 (5 bases). The ends were cut back, 7 bases at V and 0 bases at J, with 21 bases in the middle. Germline-derived CDR1 and CDR2 are LNHDA and SQIVND (reference sequence). The length of the CDR3 is 17 residues.

This rearrangement joins TRBV7-6 to TRBJ1-6, with 7 bases fitting TRBD1. Germline V gene sequence: CDR1 SGHVS, CDR2 FNYEAQ. This CDR3 region has 15 residues. The ends lost 6 bases at V and 7 bases at J; junction bases unmatched: 9. The CDR3 loop reads CASSSIDRVNSPLHF. The CDR3 DNA reads as TGTGCCAGCAGTTCAATAGACAGGGTCAATTCACCCCTCCACTTT.

Only one count was recorded for this clone. The CDR3 nucleotides are TGTGCCAGTAGTGACAGGCGATTCGTCGGGGAGCTGTTTTTT. Residues: CASSDRRFVGELFF. V usage is TRBV19 and J usage is TRBJ2-2; tentatively, D is TRBD1 (6 bases). The CDR3 has 14 amino acids. Trimming cost V 5 bases and J 7 bases, with 14 bases left between them. The germline V gene encodes CDR1 LNHDA and CDR2 SQIVND (reference sequence).

The rearrangement uses TRBV5-1 and TRBJ1-2, with D unresolved. Germline V CDR1 and CDR2: SGHRS, YFSETQ. Trimming took off 4 bases at V and 5 bases at J, with 18 bases between the two ends. The CDR3 covers 15 residues. DNA for the CDR3: TGCGCCAGCAGCGAAGTATTACAACATCCTTATGGCTACACCTTC. Amino acid sequence: CASSEVLQHPYGYTF.

J is TRBJ2-1 and V is TRBV7-6; 7 nucleotides agree with TRBD1. The CDR3 has 15 amino acids. The ends lost 5 bases at V and 0 bases at J; junction bases unmatched: 4. CDR1 and CDR2 (germline): SGHVS, FNYEAQ. The CDR3: CASSSTGASYNEQFF. In nucleotides, the CDR3 is TGTGCCAGCAGCAGTACAGGGGCCTCCTACAATGAGCAGTTCTTC.